These 8 T cell receptor beta chains originate from one sample sequenced in a study of beta chain features in type 1 diabetes. Their antigens are not known. Every bit of the isolated RNA underwent reverse transcription, so sequencing read expressed TCRB transcripts. Sequencing used immunoSEQ multiplex PCR; TCRdb keeps in-frame clones, though not all of them. The sample has under 300,000 clones, approximately 15% seen once; the top ten hold 0.019%. Study conclusions and caveats: Among patients with Type 1 diabetes, TCRB CDR3s were moderately but significantly shorter in every one of the four CD4+ subsets.

What was sequenced was naive CD4+ T cells from blood. The source of these receptors is a man aged 25 to 40 with type 1 diabetes.

The sample holds a few counts of this clone. The chain is built from TRBV5-1 and TRBJ1-1; D is possibly TRBD1 (6 bases). The CDR3 sequence is 13 residues long. Germline lookup yields CDR1 SGHRS and CDR2 YFSETQ. V dropped 3 bases and J dropped 1 base, with 7 bases sitting between them. For the CDR3, the DNA is TGCGCCAGCAGCTGGGGACAGAACACTGAAGCTTTCTTT. It specifies CASSWGQNTEAFF. Looking up the rest from reference TRBV5-1 and TRBJ1-1 gives the full variable domain: KAGVTQTPRYLIKTRGQQVTLSCSPISGHRSVSWYQQTPGQGLQFLFEYFSETQRNKGNFPGRFSGRQFSNSRSEMNVSTLELGDSALYLCASSWGQNTEAFFGQGTRLTVV.

This clone turned up a few times. V is TRBV29-1 and J is TRBJ1-3, with D hard to call. This CDR3 comprises 13 residues. The germline CDR1 and CDR2 sequences are SQVTM and ANQGSEA. V was shortened by 1 base and J by 2 bases, with 6 bases between the two germline ends. In DNA form, the CDR3 reads TGCAGCGTTGAAGGGCGGACTGGAAACACCATATATTTT. This sequence encodes CSVEGRTGNTIYF.

The CDR3 sequence is CASSRADYNEQFF. CDR3 in DNA: TGTGCCAGCAGCAGGGCAGACTACAATGAGCAGTTCTTC. The rearrangement joins TRBV6-6 to TRBJ2-1; D perhaps matches TRBD1 (5 bases). The CDR3 contains 13 residues. V was pared by 6 bases and J by 3 bases, with 9 bases between. Germline assignment: CDR1 MNHNY and CDR2 SVGAGI (reference sequence).

The J gene is TRBJ2-2, the V gene TRBV7-9; D call uncertain. With 8 bases removed from V and 4 bases from J, the gap between germline ends came to 8 bases. The CDR3 contains 12 residues. Germline CDR1 SEHNR, CDR2 FQNEAQ (reference sequence). CDR3 amino acids: CASQSGTGELFF. CDR3 sequence (DNA): TGTGCCAGCCAATCAGGCACCGGGGAGCTGTTTTTT.

The chain joins TRBV2 to TRBJ1-4, with D unresolved. This CDR3 comprises 15 residues. From germline, CDR1 is SNHLY and CDR2 FYNNEI. Trimming took off 1 base at V and 6 bases at J, with 12 bases between the two ends. The CDR3 reads CASSEGGKRDEKLFF. CDR3 sequence (DNA): TGTGCCAGCAGTGAAGGAGGGAAGCGGGATGAAAAACTGTTTTTT.

The chain is built from TRBV11-2 and TRBJ2-3; no clear D. V was pared by 2 bases and J by 0 bases, with 9 bases between. Germline V gene data show CDR1 as SGHAT and CDR2 as FQNNGV. The CDR3 length is 15 residues. DNA for the CDR3: TGTGCCAGCAGCTTAAATACGGGTAGCACAGATACGCAGTATTTT. This codes for CASSLNTGSTDTQYF.

The sample holds a few counts of this clone. The V call is TRBV5-4, the J call TRBJ2-7; the D gene is possibly TRBD2 (6 bases). CDR3 length: 14 residues. Trimming stripped 3 bases from V and 0 bases from J, with 10 bases between. Looked up from germline, CDR1 is SGHNT and CDR2 is YYREEE (reference sequence). This CDR3 is CASSSGAGSYEQYF. As DNA, the CDR3 is TGTGCCAGCAGCTCCGGAGCGGGCTCCTACGAGCAGTACTTC. The full variable domain, completed using reference TRBV5-4 and TRBJ2-7, is ETGVTQSPTHLIKTRGQQVTLRCSSQSGHNTVSWYQQALGQGPQFIFQYYREEENGRGNFPPRFSGLQFPNYSSELNVNALELDDSALYLCASSSGAGSYEQYFGPGTRLTVT.

This clone occurred a few times. This chain links TRBV5-4 with TRBJ2-5; 9 bases line up with TRBD1. Germline CDR1 reads SGHNT; CDR2 reads YYREEE (reference sequence). This CDR3 spans 14 amino acids. The junction had 5 bases not matched to a gene; V was cut back by 4 bases and J by 4 bases. The CDR3 loop reads CASSEQGARETQYF. The CDR3 DNA is TGTGCCAGCAGCGAACAGGGGGCGCGAGAGACCCAGTACTTC.